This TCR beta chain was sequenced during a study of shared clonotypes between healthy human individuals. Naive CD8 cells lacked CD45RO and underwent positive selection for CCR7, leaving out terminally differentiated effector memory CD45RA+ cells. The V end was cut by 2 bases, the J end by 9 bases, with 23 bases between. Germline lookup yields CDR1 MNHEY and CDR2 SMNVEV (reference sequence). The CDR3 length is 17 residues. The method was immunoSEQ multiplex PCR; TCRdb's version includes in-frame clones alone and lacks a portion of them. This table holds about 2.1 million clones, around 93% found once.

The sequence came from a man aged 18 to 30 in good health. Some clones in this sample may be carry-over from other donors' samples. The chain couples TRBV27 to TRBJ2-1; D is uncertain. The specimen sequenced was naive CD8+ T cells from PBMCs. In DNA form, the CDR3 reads TGTGCCAGCAGTTTAATTTACGCCTCAACCCGGGTTGCTGAGCAGTTCTTC. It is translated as CASSLIYASTRVAEQFF.